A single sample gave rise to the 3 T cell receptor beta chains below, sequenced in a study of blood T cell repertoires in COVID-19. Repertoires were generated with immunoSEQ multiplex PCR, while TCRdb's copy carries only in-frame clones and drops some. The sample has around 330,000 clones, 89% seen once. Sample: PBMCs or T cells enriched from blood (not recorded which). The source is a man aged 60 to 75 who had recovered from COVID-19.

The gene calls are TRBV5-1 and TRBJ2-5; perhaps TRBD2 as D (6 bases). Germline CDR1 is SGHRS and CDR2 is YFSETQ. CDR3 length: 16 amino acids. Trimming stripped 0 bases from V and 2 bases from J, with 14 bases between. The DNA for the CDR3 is TGCGCCAGCAGCTTGGTGTGGGGGGATTCTCAAGAGACCCAGTACTTC. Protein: CASSLVWGDSQETQYF.

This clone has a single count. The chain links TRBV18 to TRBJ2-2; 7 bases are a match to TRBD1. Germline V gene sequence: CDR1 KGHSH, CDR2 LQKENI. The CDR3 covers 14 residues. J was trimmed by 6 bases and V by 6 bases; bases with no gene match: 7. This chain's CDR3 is CASSSRQGAGELFF. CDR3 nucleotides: TGTGCCAGCTCCAGTCGACAGGGTGCCGGGGAGCTGTTTTTT.

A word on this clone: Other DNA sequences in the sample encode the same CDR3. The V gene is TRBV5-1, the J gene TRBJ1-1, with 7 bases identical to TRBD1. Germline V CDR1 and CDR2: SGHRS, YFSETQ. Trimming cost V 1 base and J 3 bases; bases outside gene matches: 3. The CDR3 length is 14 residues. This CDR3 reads CASSLTGVDTEAFF. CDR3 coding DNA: TGCGCCAGCAGCTTGACAGGGGTTGACACTGAAGCTTTCTTT.